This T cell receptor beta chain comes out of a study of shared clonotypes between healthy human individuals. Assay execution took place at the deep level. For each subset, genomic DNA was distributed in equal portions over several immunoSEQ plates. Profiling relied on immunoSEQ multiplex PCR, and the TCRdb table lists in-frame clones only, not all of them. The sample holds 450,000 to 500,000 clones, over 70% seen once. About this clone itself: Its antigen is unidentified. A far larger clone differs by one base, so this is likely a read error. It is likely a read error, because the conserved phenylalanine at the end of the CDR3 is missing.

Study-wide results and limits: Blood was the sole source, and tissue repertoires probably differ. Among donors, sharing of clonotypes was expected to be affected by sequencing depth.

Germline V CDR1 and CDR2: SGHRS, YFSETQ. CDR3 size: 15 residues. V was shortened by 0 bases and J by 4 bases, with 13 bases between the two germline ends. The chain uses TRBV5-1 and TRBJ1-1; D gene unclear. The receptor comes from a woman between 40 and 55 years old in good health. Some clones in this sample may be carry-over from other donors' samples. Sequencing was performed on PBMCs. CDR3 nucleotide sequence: TGCGCCAGCAGCTTGGGGCCAGCCTACCGCACTGAAGCTTTCCTT. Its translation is CASSLGPAYRTEAFL.